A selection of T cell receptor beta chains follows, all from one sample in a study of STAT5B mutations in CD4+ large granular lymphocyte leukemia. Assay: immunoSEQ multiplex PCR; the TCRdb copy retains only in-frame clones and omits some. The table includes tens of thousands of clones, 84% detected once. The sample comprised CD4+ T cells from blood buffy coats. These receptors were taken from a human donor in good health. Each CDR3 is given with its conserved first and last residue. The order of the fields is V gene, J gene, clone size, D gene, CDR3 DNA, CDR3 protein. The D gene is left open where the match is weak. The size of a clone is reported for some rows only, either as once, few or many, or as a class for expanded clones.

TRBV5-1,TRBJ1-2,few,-,TGCGCCAGCAGCTTGGGGTCAGGGGAAGGCTACACCTTC,CASSLGSGEGYTF
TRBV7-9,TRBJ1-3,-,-,TGTGCCAGCAGCTTAGGGTACGGAAACACCATATATTTT,CASSLGYGNTIYF
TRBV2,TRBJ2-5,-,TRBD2,TGTGCCAGCAAAAGACTAGCGGGGGGCCAAGAGACCCAGTACTTC,CASKRLAGGQETQYF
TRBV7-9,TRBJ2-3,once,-,TGTGCCAGCAGCTTAGTTCCGCCAGGGAAGGAAGATACGCAGTATTTT,CASSLVPPGKEDTQYF
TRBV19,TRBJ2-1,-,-,TGTGCCAGTAGTATCGGAGGAAATGAGCAGTTCTTC,CASSIGGNEQFF
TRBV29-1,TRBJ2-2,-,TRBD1,TGCAGCGTTGAACGGACAGGGGGCGGGGAGCTGTTTTTT,CSVERTGGGELFF
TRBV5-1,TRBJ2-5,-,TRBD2,TGCGCCAGCAGCTTGGGTAGCGGGCAAGAGACCCAGTACTTC,CASSLGSGQETQYF
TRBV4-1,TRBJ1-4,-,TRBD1,TGCGCCAGCAGCCCCCCGGACAGGGGGGTTTCTAATGAAAAACTGTTTTTT,CASSPPDRGVSNEKLFF
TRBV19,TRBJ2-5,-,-,TGTGCCAGTAGTGCCAGACAAGAGACCCAGTACTTC,CASSARQETQYF
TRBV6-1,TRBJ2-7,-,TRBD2,TGTGCCAGCAGTAAGGCGGGAGGGGTTTACGAGCAGTACTTC,CASSKAGGVYEQYF
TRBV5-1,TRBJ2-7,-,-,TGCGCCAGCAGCTCAACAGGGGCCCCGGGGGTCGAGCAGTACTTC,CASSSTGAPGVEQYF
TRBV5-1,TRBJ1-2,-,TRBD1,TGCGCCAGCAGCGCCGGACAGAGGGGGCCTATGTCTCTGGGCTACACCTTC,CASSAGQRGPMSLGYTF
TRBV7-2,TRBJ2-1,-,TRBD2,TGTGCCAGCAGCTCGAGGCGCGGGGGGTTGCATGAGCAGTTCTTC,CASSSRRGGLHEQFF
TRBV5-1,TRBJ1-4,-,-,TGCGCCAGCAGCTTGGACGCTACGGGGGAAAAACTGTTTTTT,CASSLDATGEKLFF
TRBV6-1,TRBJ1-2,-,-,TGTGCCAGCAGCGAAAGAGTGCAGGGTGGCTATGGCTACACCTTC,CASSERVQGGYGYTF
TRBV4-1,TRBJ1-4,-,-,TGCGCCAGCAGCCAAGATGTGGTTGGGGAAAAACTGTTTTTT,CASSQDVVGEKLFF
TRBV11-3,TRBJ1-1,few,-,TGTGCCAGCAGCATCCCCTCGATCACTGAAGCTTTCTTT,CASSIPSITEAFF
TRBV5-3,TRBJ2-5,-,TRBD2,TGTGCCAGAAGCTTGGGACTAGCGGGGGATGCCCAAGAGACCCAGTACTTC,CARSLGLAGDAQETQYF
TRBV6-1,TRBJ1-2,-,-,TGTGCCAGCAAAAGGGGTAGCTATGGCTACACCTTC,CASKRGSYGYTF
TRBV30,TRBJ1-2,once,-,TGTGCCTGGAGTGTCTTGGGGAGGTCCTATGGCTACACCTTC,CAWSVLGRSYGYTF
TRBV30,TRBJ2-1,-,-,TGTGCCTGGACCCGGAACAGAGGAAACAATGAGCAGTTCTTC,CAWTRNRGNNEQFF
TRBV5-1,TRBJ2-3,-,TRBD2,TGCGCCAGCAGCTTGGGTGCCGGGGGGGCGAATACGCAGTATTTT,CASSLGAGGANTQYF
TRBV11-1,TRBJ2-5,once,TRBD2,TGTGCCAGCAGCCCGCGACTAGCGAGCCAAGAGACCCAGTACTTC,CASSPRLASQETQYF
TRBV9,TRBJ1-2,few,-,TGTGCCAGCAGCGTAGAGAGCTATGGCTACACCTTC,CASSVESYGYTF
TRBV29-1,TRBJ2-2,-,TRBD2,TGCAGCGTTGCTGCACTCCTAGCGGGGGGGCGCGGGGAGCTGTTTTTT,CSVAALLAGGRGELFF
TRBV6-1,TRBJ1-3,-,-,TGTGCCAGCAGAGAACCACGGGGATCCTCTGGAAACACCATATATTTT,CASREPRGSSGNTIYF
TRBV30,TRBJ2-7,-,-,TGTGCCTGGAGTGCTACCCTCATCTACGAGCAGTACTTC,CAWSATLIYEQYF
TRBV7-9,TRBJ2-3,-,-,TGTGCCAGCAGCTTAGATGGTCTAGCTAGGTCCACAGATACGCAGTATTTT,CASSLDGLARSTDTQYF